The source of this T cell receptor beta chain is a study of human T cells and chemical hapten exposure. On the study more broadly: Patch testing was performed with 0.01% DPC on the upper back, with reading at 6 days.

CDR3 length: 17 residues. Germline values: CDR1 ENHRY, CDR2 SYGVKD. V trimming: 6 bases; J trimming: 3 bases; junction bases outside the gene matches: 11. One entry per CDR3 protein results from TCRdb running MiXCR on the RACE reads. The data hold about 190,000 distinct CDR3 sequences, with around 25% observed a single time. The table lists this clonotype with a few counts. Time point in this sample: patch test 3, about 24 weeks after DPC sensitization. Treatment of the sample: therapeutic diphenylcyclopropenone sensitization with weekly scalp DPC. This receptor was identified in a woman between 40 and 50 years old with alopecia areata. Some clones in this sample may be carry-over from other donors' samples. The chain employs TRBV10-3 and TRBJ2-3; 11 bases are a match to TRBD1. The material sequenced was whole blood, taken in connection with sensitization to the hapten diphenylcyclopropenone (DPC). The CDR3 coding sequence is TGTGCCATCAGCTTTTCAAGCGGGACAGGGGGAACAGATACGCAGTATTTT. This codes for CAISFSSGTGGTDTQYF.